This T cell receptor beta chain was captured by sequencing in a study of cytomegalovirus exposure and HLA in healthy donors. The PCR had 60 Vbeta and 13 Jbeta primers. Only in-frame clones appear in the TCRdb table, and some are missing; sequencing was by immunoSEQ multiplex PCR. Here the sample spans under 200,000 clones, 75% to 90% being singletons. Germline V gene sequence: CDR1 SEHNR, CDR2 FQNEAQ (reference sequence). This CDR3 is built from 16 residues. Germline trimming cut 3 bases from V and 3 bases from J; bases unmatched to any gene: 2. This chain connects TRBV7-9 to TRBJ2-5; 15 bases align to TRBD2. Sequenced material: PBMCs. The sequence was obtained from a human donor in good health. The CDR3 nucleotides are TGTGCCAGCAGCTTGGGACTAGCGGGGGGAGAAGAGACCCAGTACTTC. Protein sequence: CASSLGLAGGEETQYF.